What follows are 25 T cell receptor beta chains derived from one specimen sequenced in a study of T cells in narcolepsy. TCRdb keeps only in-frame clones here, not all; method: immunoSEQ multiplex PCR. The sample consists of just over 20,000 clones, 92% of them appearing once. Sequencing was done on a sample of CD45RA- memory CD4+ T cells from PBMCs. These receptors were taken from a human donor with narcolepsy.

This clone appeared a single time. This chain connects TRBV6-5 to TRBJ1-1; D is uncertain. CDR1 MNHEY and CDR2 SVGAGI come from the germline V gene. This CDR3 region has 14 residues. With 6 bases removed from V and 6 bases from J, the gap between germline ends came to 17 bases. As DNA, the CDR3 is TGTGCCAGCAGCCGACTCCCCGTCCGGGCTGAAGCTTTCTTT. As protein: CASSRLPVRAEAFF.

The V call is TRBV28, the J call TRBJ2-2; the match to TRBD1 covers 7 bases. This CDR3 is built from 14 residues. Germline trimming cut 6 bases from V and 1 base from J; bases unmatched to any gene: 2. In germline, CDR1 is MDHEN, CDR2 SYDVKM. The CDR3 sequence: CASSRDRNTGELFF. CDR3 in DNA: TGTGCCAGCAGCCGGGACAGGAACACCGGGGAGCTGTTTTTT.

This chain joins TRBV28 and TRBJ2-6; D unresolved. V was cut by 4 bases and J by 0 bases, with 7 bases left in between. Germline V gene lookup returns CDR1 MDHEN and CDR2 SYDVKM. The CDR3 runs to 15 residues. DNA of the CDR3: TGTGCCAGCAGTTCCTCGGGCTCTGGGGCCAACGTCCTGACTTTC. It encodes CASSSSGSGANVLTF. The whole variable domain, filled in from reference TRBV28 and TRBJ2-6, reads DVKVTQSSRYLVKRTGEKVFLECVQDMDHENMFWYRQDPGLGLRLIYFSYDVKMKEKGDIPEGYSVSREKKERFSLILESASTNQTSMYLCASSSSGSGANVLTFGAGSRLTVL.

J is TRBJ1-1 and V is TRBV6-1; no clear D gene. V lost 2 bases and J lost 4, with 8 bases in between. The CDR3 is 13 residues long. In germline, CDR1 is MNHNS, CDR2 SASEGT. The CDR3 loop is CASSEKRSTEAFF. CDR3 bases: TGTGCCAGCAGTGAAAAGAGGAGCACTGAAGCTTTCTTT.

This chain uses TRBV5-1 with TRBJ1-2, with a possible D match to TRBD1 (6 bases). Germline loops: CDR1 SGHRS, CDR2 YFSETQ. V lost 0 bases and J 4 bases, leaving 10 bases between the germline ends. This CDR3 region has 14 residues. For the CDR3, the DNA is TGCGCCAGCAGCTTGGGGGACAATTTCTATGGCTACACCTTC. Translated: CASSLGDNFYGYTF.

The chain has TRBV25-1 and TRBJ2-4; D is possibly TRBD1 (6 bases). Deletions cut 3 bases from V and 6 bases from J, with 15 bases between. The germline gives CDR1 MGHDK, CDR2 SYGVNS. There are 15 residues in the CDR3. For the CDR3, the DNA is TGTGCCAGCAGTGAGGTCGGGGCAGGGGCAAACATTCAGTACTTC. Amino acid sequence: CASSEVGAGANIQYF.

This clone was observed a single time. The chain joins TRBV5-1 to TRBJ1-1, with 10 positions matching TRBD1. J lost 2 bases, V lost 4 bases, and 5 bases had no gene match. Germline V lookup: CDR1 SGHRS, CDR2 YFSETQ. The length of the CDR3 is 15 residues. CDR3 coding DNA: TGCGCCAGCAGCCCGGGGGACAGGGGAAACACTGAAGCTTTCTTT. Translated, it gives CASSPGDRGNTEAFF.

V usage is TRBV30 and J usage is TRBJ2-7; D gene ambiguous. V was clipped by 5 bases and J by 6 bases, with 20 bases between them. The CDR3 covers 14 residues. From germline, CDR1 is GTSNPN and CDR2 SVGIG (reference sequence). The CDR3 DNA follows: TGTGCCTGGGGATTAGTGGGGTTAGAGGCCGAGCAGTACTTC. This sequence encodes CAWGLVGLEAEQYF.

The DNA for the CDR3 is TGTGCCAGCAGCTCGCGGGACACTGAAAAATCCTACGAGCAGTACTTC. Translating gives CASSSRDTEKSYEQYF. This rearrangement joins TRBV21-1 to TRBJ2-7. TRBV21-1 is a documented pseudogene. This CDR3 region has 16 residues.

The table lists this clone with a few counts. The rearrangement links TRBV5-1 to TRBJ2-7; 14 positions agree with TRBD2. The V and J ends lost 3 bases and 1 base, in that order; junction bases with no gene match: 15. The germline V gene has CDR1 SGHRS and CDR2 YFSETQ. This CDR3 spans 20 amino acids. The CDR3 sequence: CASSSKAGLAGVRGSYEQYF. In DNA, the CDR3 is TGCGCCAGCAGCTCCAAGGCGGGACTAGCGGGAGTAAGGGGATCCTACGAGCAGTACTTC.

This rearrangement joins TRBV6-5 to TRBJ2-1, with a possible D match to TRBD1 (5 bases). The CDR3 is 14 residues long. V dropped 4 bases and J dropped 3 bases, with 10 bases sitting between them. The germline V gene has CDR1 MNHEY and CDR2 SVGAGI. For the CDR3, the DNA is TGTGCCAGCAGTTCTTCAGACAGCTACAATGAGCAGTTCTTC. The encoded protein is CASSSSDSYNEQFF.

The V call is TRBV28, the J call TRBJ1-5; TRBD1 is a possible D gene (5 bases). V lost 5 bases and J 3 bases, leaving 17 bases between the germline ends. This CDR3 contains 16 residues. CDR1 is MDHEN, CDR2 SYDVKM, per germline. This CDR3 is CASSTPREGNNQPQHF. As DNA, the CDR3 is TGTGCCAGCAGTACCCCCAGGGAGGGGAACAATCAGCCCCAGCATTTT.

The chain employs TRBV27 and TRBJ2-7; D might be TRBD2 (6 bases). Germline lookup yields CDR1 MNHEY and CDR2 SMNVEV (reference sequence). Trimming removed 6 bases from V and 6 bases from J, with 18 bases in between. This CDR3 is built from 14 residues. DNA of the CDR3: TGTGCCAGCAGCCCGGGAGTGATCGCGGGCGAGCAGTACTTC. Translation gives CASSPGVIAGEQYF.

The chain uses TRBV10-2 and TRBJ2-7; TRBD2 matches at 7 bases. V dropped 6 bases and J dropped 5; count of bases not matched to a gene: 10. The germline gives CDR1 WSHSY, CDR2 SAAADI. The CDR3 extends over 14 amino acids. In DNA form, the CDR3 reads TGCGCCAGCAGGAGGAGGGAGGGCTGGGACGAGCAGTACTTC. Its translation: CASRRREGWDEQYF.

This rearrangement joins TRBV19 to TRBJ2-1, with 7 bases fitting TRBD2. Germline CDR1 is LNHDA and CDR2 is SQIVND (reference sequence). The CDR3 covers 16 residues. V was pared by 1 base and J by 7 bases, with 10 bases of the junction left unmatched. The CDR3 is CASSIGSGRPGNEQFF. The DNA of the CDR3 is TGTGCCAGTAGTATAGGATCCGGGAGGCCCGGGAATGAGCAGTTCTTC.

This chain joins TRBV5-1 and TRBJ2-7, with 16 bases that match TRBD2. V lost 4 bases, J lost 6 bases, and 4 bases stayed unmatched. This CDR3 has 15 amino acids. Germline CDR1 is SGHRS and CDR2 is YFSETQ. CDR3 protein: CASSQGLAGGREQYF. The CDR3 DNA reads TGCGCCAGCAGCCAGGGACTAGCGGGAGGGCGCGAGCAGTACTTC.

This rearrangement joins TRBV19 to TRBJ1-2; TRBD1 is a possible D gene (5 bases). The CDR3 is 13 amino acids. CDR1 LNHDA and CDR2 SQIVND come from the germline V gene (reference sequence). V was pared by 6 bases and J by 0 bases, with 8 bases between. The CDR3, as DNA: TGTGCCAGTAGACAGGCATCTAACTATGGCTACACCTTC. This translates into CASRQASNYGYTF.

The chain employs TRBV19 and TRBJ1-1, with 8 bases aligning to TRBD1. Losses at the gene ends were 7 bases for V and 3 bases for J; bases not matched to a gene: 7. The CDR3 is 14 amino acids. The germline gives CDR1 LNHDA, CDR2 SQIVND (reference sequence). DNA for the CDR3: TGTGCCAGTATAAGGGACAGGTCATACACTGAAGCTTTCTTT. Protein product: CASIRDRSYTEAFF.

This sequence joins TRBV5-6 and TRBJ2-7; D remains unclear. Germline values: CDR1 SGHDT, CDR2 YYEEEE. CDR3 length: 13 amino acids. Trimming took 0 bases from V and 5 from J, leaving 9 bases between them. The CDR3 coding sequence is TGTGCCAGCAGCTTGGTTGGAGTCGACGAGCAGTACTTC. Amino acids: CASSLVGVDEQYF.

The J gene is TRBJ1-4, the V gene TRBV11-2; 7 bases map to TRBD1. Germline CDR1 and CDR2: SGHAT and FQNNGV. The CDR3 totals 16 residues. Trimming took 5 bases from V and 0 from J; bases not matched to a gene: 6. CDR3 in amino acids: CASSHMTGSTNEKLFF. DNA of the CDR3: TGTGCCAGCAGCCATATGACAGGGTCAACTAATGAAAAACTGTTTTTT.

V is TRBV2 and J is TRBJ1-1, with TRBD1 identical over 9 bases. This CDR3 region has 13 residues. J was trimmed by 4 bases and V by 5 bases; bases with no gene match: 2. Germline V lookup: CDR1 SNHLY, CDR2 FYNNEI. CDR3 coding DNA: TGTGCCAGCAGTTCGACAGGGGGCACTGAAGCTTTCTTT. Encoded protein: CASSSTGGTEAFF. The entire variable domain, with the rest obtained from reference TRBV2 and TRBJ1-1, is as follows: EPEVTQTPSHQVTQMGQEVILRCVPISNHLYFYWYRQILGQKVEFLVSFYNNEISEKSEIFDDQFSVERPDGSNFTLKIRSTKLEDSAMYFCASSSTGGTEAFFGQGTRLTVV.

The CDR3 is CASSLAVGGRNTGELFF. CDR3 coding DNA: TGTGCCAGCAGCTTGGCCGTCGGGGGTCGTAACACCGGGGAGCTGTTTTTT. The chain has TRBV5-6 and TRBJ2-2; D possibly corresponds to TRBD2 (6 bases). V lost 0 bases and J 2 bases, leaving 14 bases between the germline ends. This CDR3 contains 17 residues. Per germline, CDR1 SGHDT and CDR2 YYEEEE.

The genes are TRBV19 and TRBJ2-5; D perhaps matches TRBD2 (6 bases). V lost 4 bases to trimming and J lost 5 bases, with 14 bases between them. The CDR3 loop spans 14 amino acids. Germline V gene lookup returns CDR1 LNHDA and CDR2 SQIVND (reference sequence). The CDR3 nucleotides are TGTGCCAGTAGTACGGGGGACCTCGGGGAGACCCAGTACTTC. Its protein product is CASSTGDLGETQYF.

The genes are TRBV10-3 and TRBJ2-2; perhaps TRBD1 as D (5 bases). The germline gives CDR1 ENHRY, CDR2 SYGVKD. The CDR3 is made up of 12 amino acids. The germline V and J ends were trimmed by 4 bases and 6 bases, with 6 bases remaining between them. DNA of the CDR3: TGTGCCATCAGTGGGGGCCCCGGGGAGCTGTTTTTT. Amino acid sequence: CAISGGPGELFF.

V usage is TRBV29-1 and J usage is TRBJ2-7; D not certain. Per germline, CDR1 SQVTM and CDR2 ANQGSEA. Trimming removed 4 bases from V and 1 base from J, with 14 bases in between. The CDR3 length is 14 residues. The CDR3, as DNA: TGCAGCGTTGCGGGCAGTCGCCAGTCCTACGAGCAGTACTTC. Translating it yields CSVAGSRQSYEQYF.